The 25 T cell receptor beta chains reported below all come from one sample, sequenced in a study of cytomegalovirus exposure and HLA in healthy donors. Using immunoSEQ multiplex PCR, the repertoire was profiled, and TCRdb retains in-frame clones only, with some absent. The sample has roughly 260,000 clones; around nine tenths are singletons. Sequenced: PBMCs. The source is a man younger than 35 in good health and CMV-seronegative.

This rearrangement joins TRBV7-9 to TRBJ1-1, with 8 bases aligning to TRBD1. Trimming cost V 5 bases and J 1 base; bases outside gene matches: 3. The CDR3 has 14 amino acids. Germline CDR1 is SEHNR and CDR2 is FQNEAQ (reference sequence). CDR3 in amino acids: CASSRQGTNTEAFF. In DNA form, the CDR3 reads TGTGCCAGCAGCCGACAGGGGACGAACACTGAAGCTTTCTTT.

V and J are TRBV4-1 and TRBJ1-3, with D possibly matching TRBD1 (6 bases). Trimming pared 3 bases from V and 4 bases from J, leaving 13 bases between. Germline V gives CDR1 MGHRA, CDR2 YSYEKL. This CDR3 has 15 residues. The CDR3 sequence is CASSQASGGGNTIYF. In DNA form, the CDR3 reads TGCGCCAGCAGCCAGGCGTCGGGGGGCGGAAACACCATATATTTT.

The genes are TRBV27 and TRBJ2-7; 11 bases match TRBD2. The CDR3 consists of 13 residues. From germline, CDR1 is MNHEY and CDR2 SMNVEV (reference sequence). With V trimmed by 6 bases and J by 5 bases, 3 bases remained unmatched. In nucleotides, the CDR3 is TGTGCCAGCAGACTAGCGGGAGAGGACGAGCAGTACTTC. Its protein product is CASRLAGEDEQYF.

The chain carries TRBV14 and TRBJ2-7; D ambiguous. The V and J ends lost 0 bases and 0 bases respectively, with 9 bases between them. The CDR3 contains 15 residues. Germline CDR1 SGHDN, CDR2 FVKESK. Here the CDR3 reads CASSQDENPSYEQYF. In DNA form, the CDR3 reads TGTGCCAGCAGCCAAGATGAGAACCCCTCCTACGAGCAGTACTTC.

The chain recombines TRBV18 with TRBJ1-5; tentatively, D is TRBD1 (5 bases). The CDR3 contains 13 residues. V lost 3 bases and J lost 5, with 8 bases in between. The germline V gene has CDR1 KGHSH and CDR2 LQKENI. The CDR3 is CASSPRGDQPQHF. The CDR3 DNA reads as TGTGCCAGCTCACCCCGGGGGGATCAGCCCCAGCATTTT. Complete variable domain (other parts from reference TRBV18 and TRBJ1-5): NAGVMQNPRHLVRRRGQEARLRCSPMKGHSHVYWYRQLPEEGLKFMVYLQKENIIDESGMPKERFSAEFPKEGPSILRIQQVVRGDSAAYFCASSPRGDQPQHFGDGTRLSIL.

Regarding this clone: One junction end does not reproduce the germline sequence, and a read error may be involved. This chain joins TRBV7-2 and TRBJ2-1; D might be TRBD1 (5 bases). The germline V gene encodes CDR1 SGHTA and CDR2 FQGNSA. This CDR3 is built from 12 residues. The CDR3 DNA reads as TGTGCCAGCACCTTAGGGGCCTATGAGCAGTTCTTC. This gives the protein CASTLGAYEQFF.

V gene TRBV4-2 combines with J gene TRBJ1-5; D gene ambiguous. This CDR3 comprises 14 residues. From germline, CDR1 is LGHNA and CDR2 YNFKEQ. Trimming removed 0 bases from V and 4 bases from J, with 7 bases in between. The CDR3 sequence: CASSQDGGNQPQHF. The CDR3 coding sequence is TGTGCCAGCAGCCAAGATGGAGGGAATCAGCCCCAGCATTTT.

The chain employs TRBV28 and TRBJ1-2, with 7 bases matching TRBD1. The V segment lost 5 bases and the J segment 7 bases; nucleotides outside the gene matches: 7. The CDR3 sequence is 13 residues long. Germline V lookup: CDR1 MDHEN, CDR2 SYDVKM. CDR3 loop: CASSPTTGSGYTF. In DNA, the CDR3 is TGTGCCAGCAGTCCTACGACAGGGTCTGGCTACACCTTC.

The V call is TRBV15, the J call TRBJ1-2; TRBD1 matches 8 bases. The CDR3 spans 12 residues. Germline loops: CDR1 LNHNV, CDR2 YYDKDF (reference sequence). J was trimmed by 8 bases and V by 3 bases; bases with no gene match: 2. CDR3 amino acids: CATSRRDRGYTF. CDR3 DNA sequence: TGTGCCACCAGCAGGCGGGACAGGGGCTACACCTTC.

This chain links TRBV28 with TRBJ2-1; TRBD1 agrees at 8 bases. CDR3 size: 14 residues. From germline, CDR1 is MDHEN and CDR2 SYDVKM. J lost 4 bases, V lost 10 bases, and 9 bases had no gene match. The CDR3 here is CAIGTGDNYNEQFF. The DNA for the CDR3 is TGTGCCATTGGGACAGGCGATAATTACAATGAGCAGTTCTTC.

Only one count was recorded for this clone. The gene calls are TRBV6-1 and TRBJ1-2, with 7 bases aligning to TRBD1. The V and J ends lost 3 bases and 6 bases, in that order; junction bases with no gene match: 7. The CDR3 loop spans 14 amino acids. Germline loops: CDR1 MNHNS, CDR2 SASEGT. The CDR3 region is CASSDQGRGNGYTF. CDR3 sequence (DNA): TGTGCCAGCAGTGATCAGGGCAGGGGGAATGGCTACACCTTC.

This chain joins TRBV27 and TRBJ2-1; 8 positions agree with TRBD2. Germline trimming cut 2 bases from V and 0 bases from J; bases unmatched to any gene: 6. Germline CDR1 MNHEY, CDR2 SMNVEV (reference sequence). This CDR3 has 17 amino acids. The CDR3 loop is CASSLLTSGGSYNEQFF. Written as DNA, the CDR3 is TGTGCCAGCAGTTTACTCACTAGCGGAGGCTCCTACAATGAGCAGTTCTTC.

This chain uses TRBV27 with TRBJ1-6; no firm D call. This CDR3 has 12 residues. The V end was cut by 3 bases, the J end by 5 bases, with 2 bases between. The germline V gene encodes CDR1 MNHEY and CDR2 SMNVEV (reference sequence). In nucleotides, the CDR3 is TGTGCCAGCAGTTTCAATAATTCACCCCTCCACTTT. Translation: CASSFNNSPLHF.

The chain links TRBV5-4 to TRBJ2-3, with D unclear. Germline CDR1 reads SGHNT; CDR2 reads YYREEE (reference sequence). Trimming stripped 4 bases from V and 5 bases from J, with 8 bases between. CDR3 size: 12 residues. CDR3 amino acids: CASSKPGDTQYF. The CDR3 DNA reads as TGTGCCAGCAGCAAACCCGGAGATACGCAGTATTTT.

The J gene is TRBJ1-2, the V gene TRBV28; D not certain. The CDR3 has 13 amino acids. V lost 3 bases and J lost 3, with 8 bases in between. CDR1 and CDR2 (germline): MDHEN, SYDVKM. The chain's CDR3 is CASSFLVDYGYTF. CDR3 DNA sequence: TGTGCCAGCAGTTTTTTAGTGGACTATGGCTACACCTTC.

The table lists this clone with many counts. The chain uses TRBV2 and TRBJ2-3; 7 bases are a match to TRBD2. Germline V gene data show CDR1 as SNHLY and CDR2 as FYNNEI. This CDR3 has 12 amino acids. The junction had 0 bases not matched to a gene; V was cut back by 0 bases and J by 9 bases. The CDR3 DNA reads TGTGCCAGCAGTGAAGCAGCGGGGACGCAGTATTTT. Amino acids: CASSEAAGTQYF.

The chain joins TRBV29-1 to TRBJ2-2; D remains ambiguous. Trimming cost V 0 bases and J 4 bases, with 6 bases left between them. Germline V gene data show CDR1 as SQVTM and CDR2 as ANQGSEA. This CDR3 is built from 13 residues. The CDR3, as DNA: TGCAGCGTTGAAGATGTGGCCACCGGGGAGCTGTTTTTT. This encodes CSVEDVATGELFF.

The J gene is TRBJ2-1, the V gene TRBV27; TRBD2 agrees at 11 bases. Germline V gene lookup returns CDR1 MNHEY and CDR2 SMNVEV (reference sequence). With 0 bases clipped from V and 7 bases from J, the junction kept 11 bases outside the gene matches. This CDR3 has 18 amino acids. CDR3 residues: CASSLSMLSSGRINEQFF. The CDR3, as DNA: TGTGCCAGCAGTTTATCGATGTTATCTAGCGGGAGGATTAATGAGCAGTTCTTC.

The rearrangement links TRBV6-5 to TRBJ2-7; possibly TRBD2 for D (5 bases). V lost 10 bases, J lost 2 bases, and 15 bases lay in between. The CDR3 has 13 residues. CDR1 and CDR2 from the germline V gene are MNHEY and SVGAGI. The CDR3 nucleotides are TGTGCCACGCGGGCTCCCGGAACCTACGAGCAGTACTTC. It is translated as CATRAPGTYEQYF.

This sequence joins TRBV9 and TRBJ2-3, with 9 bases aligning to TRBD1. This CDR3 has 15 amino acids. Unmatched junction bases numbered 7, after V lost 3 bases and J lost 5 bases. Germline V gene data show CDR1 as SGDLS and CDR2 as YYNGEE. In nucleotides, the CDR3 is TGTGCCAGCAGCGGGGGGACAGGGTTTTTAGATACGCAGTATTTT. Its translation is CASSGGTGFLDTQYF.

The chain is built from TRBV4-1 and TRBJ2-7, with 7 positions matching TRBD2. The germline V gene encodes CDR1 MGHRA and CDR2 YSYEKL. The CDR3 runs to 15 residues. The V segment lost 3 bases and the J segment 6 bases; nucleotides outside the gene matches: 11. The chain's CDR3 is CASSQRLAEAAEQYF. Written as DNA, the CDR3 is TGCGCCAGCAGCCAGAGACTAGCCGAAGCAGCCGAGCAGTACTTC.

The rearrangement links TRBV7-8 to TRBJ2-3; TRBD2 is a possible D gene (7 bases). Germline V gives CDR1 SGHVS, CDR2 FQNEAQ. The CDR3 has 18 residues. Trimming removed 5 bases at V and 4 bases at J, with 25 bases between. The CDR3 is CASSRGWRGGVRADTQYF. CDR3 nucleotides: TGTGCCAGCAGCCGTGGTTGGCGAGGGGGGGTTCGGGCAGATACGCAGTATTTT.

This chain joins TRBV28 and TRBJ2-1, with 10 bases matching TRBD2. The CDR3 contains 15 residues. Trimming cost V 4 bases and J 4 bases; bases outside gene matches: 4. Germline loops: CDR1 MDHEN, CDR2 SYDVKM. The CDR3 spells CASSWASGGYNEQFF. In DNA form, the CDR3 reads TGTGCCAGCAGTTGGGCTAGCGGGGGATACAATGAGCAGTTCTTC.

The V and J genes are TRBV4-1 and TRBJ1-2, with D uncertain. V dropped 3 bases and J dropped 1 base, with 12 bases sitting between them. The CDR3 runs to 15 residues. Germline V gene data show CDR1 as MGHRA and CDR2 as YSYEKL. The CDR3 DNA reads as TGCGCCAGCAGCCAGAACAGTGGACTTAACTATGGCTACACCTTC. Translation gives CASSQNSGLNYGYTF.

The chain recombines TRBV18 with TRBJ1-6; D might be TRBD1 (6 bases). With 3 bases removed from V and 10 bases from J, the gap between germline ends came to 13 bases. The CDR3 consists of 14 residues. The germline CDR1 and CDR2 sequences are KGHSH and LQKENI. CDR3 DNA: TGTGCCAGCTCACCGGTACACAGGGAATCACCCCTCCACTTT. Translated, it gives CASSPVHRESPLHF.